The text below deals with one T cell receptor beta chain. This receptor's antigen is unknown. No qualities accompany the bases; no much larger clone lies one base away. To prepare the library, RT-PCR was applied. The sequencer was an Illumina HiSeq 2500. The public reads were reprocessed in TCRdb via fastp at Q25 and MiXCR, keeping in-frame beta chains. Each record represents a unique CDR3 protein, reported with the most common genes and DNA among its rows. The table for this sample lists roughly 15,000 distinct CDR3 sequences; roughly 84% of them were counted only once. The ten largest clonotypes hold 0.65% to 0.85% of the sample. These data come from a study of yellow fever vaccine responses in identical twins (dated by TCRdb to 2017 to 2018). Study-wide context: In identical twins, the study followed T cell clones that responded to the vaccine with precision. Broader findings and caveats from the paper: The authors reported that the T cell response to vaccination in identical twins appeared partly convergent and partly personalized.

Spanning cysteine to phenylalanine, the CDR3 consists of 15 amino acids. Kept here is only the CDR3 DNA, which spans 45 bases and is read in frame from base 1. CDR1 LGHDT and CDR2 YNNKEL are derived from the germline V gene (reference sequence). At the junction V is shortened by 4 bases and J by 1 base, with 12 bases in between. The receptor was derived from a young woman who received the yellow fever vaccine. Donor details come from another sample of the same person, matched by shared clones. The rearranged chain carries TRBV3-1 and TRBJ2-3; the D gene assignment is ambiguous. The source was T cells from blood (PBMCs), unsorted or a sorted subset (not recorded which), collected before or after yellow fever vaccination (not recorded which). This receptor carries the CDR3 CASSLVVAGTDTQYF. The nucleotide sequence is given as TGTGCCAGCAGCCTTGTAGTGGCCGGCACAGATACGCAGTATTTT.